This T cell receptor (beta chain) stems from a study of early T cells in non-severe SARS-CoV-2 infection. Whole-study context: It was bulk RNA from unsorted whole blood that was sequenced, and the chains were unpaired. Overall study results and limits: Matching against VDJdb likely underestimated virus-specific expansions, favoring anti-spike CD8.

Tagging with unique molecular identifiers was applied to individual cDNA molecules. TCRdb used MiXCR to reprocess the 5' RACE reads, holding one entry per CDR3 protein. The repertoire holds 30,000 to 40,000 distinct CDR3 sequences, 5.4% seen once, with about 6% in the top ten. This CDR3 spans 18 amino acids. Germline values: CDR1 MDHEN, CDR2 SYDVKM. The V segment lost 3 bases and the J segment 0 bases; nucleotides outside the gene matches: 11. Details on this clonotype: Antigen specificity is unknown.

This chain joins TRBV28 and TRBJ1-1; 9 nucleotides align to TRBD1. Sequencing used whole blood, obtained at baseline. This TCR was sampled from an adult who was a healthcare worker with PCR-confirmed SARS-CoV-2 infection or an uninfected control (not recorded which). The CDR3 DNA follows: TGTGCCAGCAGTTTTCCCCTCGACAGGGGGGATATGAACACTGAAGCTTTCTTT. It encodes CASSFPLDRGDMNTEAFF.